A selection of T cell receptor beta chains follows, all from one sample in a study of T cell repertoires in cytomegalovirus infection. These receptors lack a known antigen. TCRdb ran MiXCR on the reads and lists one entry per CDR3 protein. The top ten clones hold roughly 13% of a sample with around 710,000 distinct CDR3 sequences, about 27% of them seen once. Sequencing used cultured CD8+ T cells from PBMCs, obtained from culture after CMV antigen stimulation. The source is a human donor in good health (CMV status not recorded). Some clones in this sample may be carry-over from other donors' samples. Each CDR3 is given with its conserved first and last residue. Each record gives: J gene, V gene, clone size, D gene, CDR3 protein, CDR3 DNA. The D gene is left open where the match is weak. Clone sizes are given selectively: once, few, many, or a class where the clone is expanded.

>TRBJ2-1|TRBV20-1|few|TRBD2
CSAGTSDHNEQFF
TGCAGTGCCGGGACTAGCGACCACAATGAGCAGTTCTTC
>TRBJ2-4|TRBV20-1|once|.
CSARDWKLPSNKNIQYF
TGCAGTGCTAGAGATTGGAAGCTGCCATCTAACAAAAACATTCAGTACTTC
>TRBJ2-3|TRBV7-8|many|.
CASSPIRDYSTDTQYF
TGTGCCAGCAGCCCTATCCGGGATTACAGCACAGATACGCAGTATTTT
>TRBJ1-1|TRBV5-1|.|.
CASSETPQVGGTEAFF
TGCGCCAGCAGCGAAACCCCTCAGGTCGGAGGGACTGAAGCTTTCTTT
>TRBJ1-1|TRBV9|.|.
CASSSREGGGTEAFF
TGTGCCAGCAGCTCTAGAGAAGGGGGAGGCACTGAAGCTTTCTTT
>TRBJ1-5|TRBV7-6|many|.
CASSFRVGDQPQHF
TGTGCCAGCAGCTTTCGGGTTGGTGATCAGCCCCAGCATTTT
>TRBJ2-7|TRBV7-6|.|.
CASSPPTGRSYEQYF
TGTGCCAGCAGCCCACCCACAGGGCGGTCCTACGAGCAGTACTTC
>TRBJ1-1|TRBV12-3/TRBV12-4|.|TRBD1
CASSTTGVEAFF
TGTGCCAGCAGTACGACAGGGGTAGAAGCTTTCTTT
>TRBJ2-2|TRBV15|.|.
CATSGSGGDTGELFF
TGTGCCACCAGCGGGAGTGGAGGGGACACCGGGGAGCTGTTTTTT
>TRBJ1-2|TRBV10-3|.|TRBD1
CAISEPGQAWGYTF
TGTGCCATCAGTGAGCCCGGACAGGCCTGGGGCTACACCTTC
>TRBJ2-3|TRBV6-2/TRBV6-3|.|.
CASRAMTDFEDTQYF
TGTGCCAGCAGAGCTATGACAGATTTTGAAGATACGCAGTATTTT
>TRBJ2-2|TRBV27|.|.
CASSSPTTGELFF
TGTGCCAGCAGTAGCCCGACCACCGGGGAGCTGTTTTTT
>TRBJ2-1|TRBV7-9|few|TRBD1
CASSPGQGAVNEQFF
TGTGCCAGCAGCCCAGGACAGGGGGCTGTAAATGAGCAGTTCTTC
>TRBJ2-5|TRBV19|few|.
CASSGGGADVETQYF
TGTGCCAGTAGTGGGGGGGGGGCGGACGTTGAGACCCAGTACTTC
>TRBJ1-1|TRBV7-9|few|.
CASSSSPREAFF
TGTGCCAGCAGCTCTTCCCCCCGAGAAGCTTTCTTT
>TRBJ2-7|TRBV5-6|.|.
CASSLTSWGEQYF
TGTGCCAGCAGCTTGACCTCTTGGGGCGAGCAGTACTTC
>TRBJ1-3|TRBV19|.|.
CASVDSFSGNTIYF
TGTGCCTCCGTTGACAGCTTCTCTGGAAACACCATATATTTT
>TRBJ2-7|TRBV5-5|few|.
CASTRDTDYEQYF
TGTGCCAGCACCCGGGACACTGATTACGAGCAGTACTTC
>TRBJ2-1|TRBV6-6|.|TRBD2
CASSVDSGVAGINEQFF
TGTGCCAGCAGTGTTGATAGCGGGGTAGCTGGGATAAATGAGCAGTTCTTC
>TRBJ2-2|TRBV29-1|once|.
CSVRASFGELFF
TGCAGCGTGCGGGCTAGTTTCGGGGAGCTGTTTTTT
>TRBJ2-1|TRBV19|few|.
CASSMKDVANSYNEQFF
TGTGCCAGTAGTATGAAGGATGTAGCGAACTCCTACAATGAGCAGTTCTTC